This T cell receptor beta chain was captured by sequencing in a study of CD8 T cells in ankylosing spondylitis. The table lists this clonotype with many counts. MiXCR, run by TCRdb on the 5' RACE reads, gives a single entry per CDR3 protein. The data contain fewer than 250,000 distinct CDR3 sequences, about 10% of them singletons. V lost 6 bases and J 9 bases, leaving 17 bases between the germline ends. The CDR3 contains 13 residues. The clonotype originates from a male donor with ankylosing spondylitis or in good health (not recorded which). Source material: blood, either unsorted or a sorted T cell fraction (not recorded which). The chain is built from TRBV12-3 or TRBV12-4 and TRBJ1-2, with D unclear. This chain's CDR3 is CASSLKGKSSYTF. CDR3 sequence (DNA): TGTGCCAGCAGCCTCAAGGGAAAAAGTAGCTACACCTTC.